Listed below are T cell receptor beta chains from one sample, sequenced in a study of OX40 agonist ivuxolimab in advanced cancers. Generated by immunoSEQ multiplex PCR, the TCRdb table keeps only in-frame clones and is missing some. The sample lists around 140,000 clones; 85% to 95% were seen once. This specimen was CD4+ or CD8+ T cells sorted from blood, taken in a trial of the OX40 agonist ivuxolimab. The receptors originated from an adult with an advanced solid tumor such as melanoma, head and neck, liver or kidney cancer. Both conserved end residues are part of each CDR3. Fields, in order: D gene, clone size, V gene, J gene, CDR3 DNA, CDR3 protein. The D gene is left open where the match is weak. A row's size may be missing; if present it is once, few, many or a size class.

>NA|NA|TRBV11-2|TRBJ2-2
TGTGCCAGCAGCTCAAGCCGGGTAACCGGGGAGCTGTTTTTT
CASSSSRVTGELFF
>NA|once|TRBV5-1|TRBJ1-4
TGCGCCAGCAGCTTCGTCCAGGGTGGAGGTGAAAAACTGTTTTTT
CASSFVQGGGEKLFF
>NA|NA|TRBV28|TRBJ1-2
TGTGCCAGCAGTTCCTCAGGGGTGGGTGGCTACACCTTC
CASSSSGVGGYTF
>TRBD1|NA|TRBV6-1|TRBJ2-5
TGTGCCAGCAGTCCAAGAATACTCAGGGGGGAGACCCAGTACTTC
CASSPRILRGETQYF
>NA|NA|TRBV7-2|TRBJ1-2
TGTGCCAGCAGCCCCCAGATTGGGGGAGTGTGGGGCTACACCTTC
CASSPQIGGVWGYTF
>NA|NA|TRBV7-2|TRBJ2-7
TGTGCCAGCAGCCTACAGGGTTACGAGCAGTACTTC
CASSLQGYEQYF
>TRBD1|NA|TRBV6-4|TRBJ1-5
TGTGCCAGCAGTGACCAGACAGGGAATCCCCAGCATTTT
CASSDQTGNPQHF
>NA|once|TRBV5-4|TRBJ1-5
TGTGCCAGCAGCTTGTTATGGCAGGTGGGGCCGCGCGGCAATCAGCCCCAGCATTTT
CASSLLWQVGPRGNQPQHF
>NA|NA|TRBV28|TRBJ2-3
TGTGCCAGCAGTTTATTCTATCTTTGGGGCAGGGAAAACACAGATACGCAGTATTTT
CASSLFYLWGRENTDTQYF
>NA|NA|TRBV9|TRBJ1-4
TGTGCCAGCAACCGTGAGCAGGGGAATGAAAAACTGTTTTTT
CASNREQGNEKLFF
>NA|NA|TRBV6-6|TRBJ2-1
TGTGCCAGCAGTTCCAATAAGGGGGTCAACAATGAGCAGTTCTTC
CASSSNKGVNNEQFF
>NA|NA|TRBV6-5|TRBJ1-1
TGTGCCAGCAGGGATCAGGGATTCACTGAAGCTTTCTTT
CASRDQGFTEAFF
>TRBD1|NA|TRBV29-1|TRBJ1-4
TGCAGCGTTGGGGGACAGGGGGGTGGTGAAAAACTGTTTTTT
CSVGGQGGGEKLFF
>NA|NA|TRBV5-8|TRBJ1-5
TGTGCCAGCAGCTTGGCCACGTCAGTCTCGGGGCAGCCCCAGCATTTT
CASSLATSVSGQPQHF
>NA|NA|TRBV5-1|TRBJ2-1
TGCGCCAGCAGCTTGACACTAGAACGGTTCTTC
CASSLTLERFF
>NA|NA|TRBV18|TRBJ2-3
TGTGCCAGCTCAGCCACAGATACGCAGTATTTT
CASSATDTQYF
>NA|NA|TRBV2|TRBJ1-3
TGTGCCAGCAAACCCCCCGGCGGTTCTGGAAACACCATATATTTT
CASKPPGGSGNTIYF
>TRBD2|NA|TRBV11-2|TRBJ2-5
TGTGCCAGCAGCTTCCAAACTAGCGCAGGGGAGACCCAGTACTTC
CASSFQTSAGETQYF
>NA|NA|TRBV6-6|TRBJ2-7
TGTGCCAGCAGTTCACCTGGAGGGAACGAGCAGTACTTC
CASSSPGGNEQYF
>NA|NA|TRBV9|TRBJ1-4
TGTGCCAGCAGCGTAAAGGCCCGGGACACAAGCCTGACTGAAAAACTGTTTTTT
CASSVKARDTSLTEKLFF
>TRBD1|NA|TRBV7-2|TRBJ2-7
TGTGCCAGCAGCCCGCGAGGGACAGTCAGGCCTTATTCCTACGAGCAGTACTTC
CASSPRGTVRPYSYEQYF
>TRBD1|NA|TRBV6-5|TRBJ1-3
TGTGCCAGCATAGGGACAGGGGGCTGGAACACCATATATTTT
CASIGTGGWNTIYF
>NA|NA|TRBV28|TRBJ2-1
TGTGCCAGCAGTTTGCAGTTCTACAATGAGCAGTTCTTC
CASSLQFYNEQFF
>TRBD1|NA|TRBV9|TRBJ2-5
TGTGCCAGCAGCGTAGGGGGGACAGGGGCCCAAGAGACCCAGTACTTC
CASSVGGTGAQETQYF
>NA|NA|TRBV5-6|TRBJ2-1
TGTGCCAGCAGCTTGCCCTGGGGGGCCAGCTACAATGAGCAGTTCTTC
CASSLPWGASYNEQFF
>NA|NA|TRBV15|TRBJ2-7
TGTGCCACCAGCAGAGATCGGTGGGGGAAATTCACCAACGAGCAGTACTTC
CATSRDRWGKFTNEQYF
>NA|NA|TRBV9|TRBJ2-5
TGTGCCAGCAGCGTCGGCAGGGGTAGACAAGAGACCCAGTACTTC
CASSVGRGRQETQYF
>TRBD1|NA|TRBV7-9|TRBJ1-3
TGTGCCAGCAGCCCCGGGGTGAGGGGGCGTCCATCTGGGAACACCATATATTTT
CASSPGVRGRPSGNTIYF
>NA|NA|TRBV5-6|TRBJ2-5
TGTGCCAGCAGCTTGGTTGGGGGAGAGACCCAGTACTTC
CASSLVGGETQYF
>NA|few|TRBV6-4|TRBJ2-3
TGTGCCAGCAGTGACTCGATAGACAGCACAGATACGCAGTATTTT
CASSDSIDSTDTQYF
>TRBD2|NA|TRBV7-2|TRBJ2-7
TGTGCCAGCAGCTTACAGGCCGGGACTAGCGGGAGGGGTGCGGGCGAGCAGTACTTC
CASSLQAGTSGRGAGEQYF
>NA|NA|TRBV5-5|TRBJ2-5
TGTGCCAGCAGCATAGGACCGCTGACAGAAGAGACCCAGTACTTC
CASSIGPLTEETQYF
>NA|once|TRBV6-6|TRBJ1-1
TGTGCCAGCACCCTTGGCGGTAACACTGAAGCTTTCTTT
CASTLGGNTEAFF
>NA|NA|TRBV28|TRBJ2-7
TGTGCCAGCAGTTCCGCTAGCGCTTACGAGCAGTACTTC
CASSSASAYEQYF
>TRBD2|NA|TRBV6-6|TRBJ2-1
TGTGCCACCATAGCGGGGGGGCGAGATGAGCAGTTCTTC
CATIAGGRDEQFF
>NA|NA|TRBV28|TRBJ2-2
TGTGCCAGCAGTCCACAGGGACTTGACGGGGAGCTGTTTTTT
CASSPQGLDGELFF
>TRBD1|NA|TRBV9|TRBJ1-2
TGTGCCAGCAGCGTTCCCGGGACAGGGAGAGGCTACACCTTC
CASSVPGTGRGYTF
>NA|NA|TRBV6-6|TRBJ2-7
TGTGCCAGCAGTTACTCGGCAGGGTTGTACGAGCAGTACTTC
CASSYSAGLYEQYF
>NA|NA|TRBV7-2|TRBJ1-6
TGTGCCAGCAGCCCCTCACCTGGAAGCTCCTATAATTCACCCCTCCACTTT
CASSPSPGSSYNSPLHF
>NA|NA|TRBV15|TRBJ1-4
TGTGCCACCAGCAGAGGGGGCTCAACTAATGAAAAACTGTTTTTT
CATSRGGSTNEKLFF
>TRBD2|NA|TRBV6-1|TRBJ2-2
TGTGCCAGCAGTGAATATACTAGCGGGAACACCGGGGAGCTGTTTTTT
CASSEYTSGNTGELFF
>TRBD1|NA|TRBV27|TRBJ1-2
TGTGCCAGCAGTTTATACCGGGACAGGGGTTATGGCTACACCTTC
CASSLYRDRGYGYTF
>TRBD1|NA|TRBV2|TRBJ1-2
TGTGCCGACTTCAGGGACAGGGGCAACTATGGCTACACCTTC
CADFRDRGNYGYTF
>TRBD1|NA|TRBV10-3|TRBJ1-2
TGTGCCATCACCCCGACAGGGGTTAACTATGGCTACACCTTC
CAITPTGVNYGYTF
>NA|NA|TRBV5-1|TRBJ2-7
TGCGCCAGCAGCTCGCCAGCCGGGCGGGAGCAGTACTTC
CASSSPAGREQYF
>NA|once|TRBV19|TRBJ1-5
TGTGCCAGTAGACCGGGGAGTCCCTTGGATCAGCCCCAGCATTTT
CASRPGSPLDQPQHF
>NA|NA|TRBV5-3|TRBJ2-7
TGTGCCAGAAGCGATAGGACGGCGGGGTGCGAGCAGTACTTC
CARSDRTAGCEQYF
>TRBD1|NA|TRBV18|TRBJ1-3
TGTGCCAGCTCACGGACAGGAGGGTCTGGAAACACCATATATTTT
CASSRTGGSGNTIYF
>TRBD2|NA|TRBV19|TRBJ2-2
TGTGCCAGTAGTGGGGGGAGGGTCCCGAACACCGGGGAGCTGTTTTTT
CASSGGRVPNTGELFF
>NA|NA|TRBV7-2|TRBJ2-1
TGTGCCAGCAGCTTAGTGGGGGGGCCCCTCAATGAGCAGTTCTTC
CASSLVGGPLNEQFF
>TRBD2|NA|TRBV5-1|TRBJ2-2
TGCGCCAGCAAAATTAGCGGGGGGGCCCCCGGGGAGCTGTTTTTT
CASKISGGAPGELFF